This T cell receptor (beta chain) appears in the sequencing data of a study of T cells in Graves' hyperthyroidism and ophthalmopathy. Whole-study results and caveats: Most thyroid clonotypes that were expanded above 0.001 also turned up in blood.

This clonotype was seen a few times. Its antigen is unidentified. One end of the junction does not line up with germline, which may come from a read error. This CDR3 has 15 amino acids. Germline values: CDR1 SGHRS, CDR2 YFSETQ. Amplification yielded TCR beta CDR3 regions, with RNA transcripts as the source. HTBI primers drove first-round RT-PCR of the TCR CDR3. Each CDR3 protein gets one entry after TCRdb re-called the multiplex PCR reads with MiXCR. The sample lists hundreds of thousands of distinct CDR3 sequences, under 45% occurring once. Hyperthyroidism in the patients, aged 18 to 65, was newly diagnosed and under 2 months in duration.

The sequence was collected from a woman aged 40 to 55 with Graves' hyperthyroidism. The sequencing input was blood. This chain links TRBV5-1 with TRBJ2-7; TRBD1 aligns across 7 bases. CDR3 nucleotides: TGCGCCAGCAGACAATCCGGGACAGCCTCCAACGAGCAGTACTTC. Its translation: CASRQSGTASNEQYF.